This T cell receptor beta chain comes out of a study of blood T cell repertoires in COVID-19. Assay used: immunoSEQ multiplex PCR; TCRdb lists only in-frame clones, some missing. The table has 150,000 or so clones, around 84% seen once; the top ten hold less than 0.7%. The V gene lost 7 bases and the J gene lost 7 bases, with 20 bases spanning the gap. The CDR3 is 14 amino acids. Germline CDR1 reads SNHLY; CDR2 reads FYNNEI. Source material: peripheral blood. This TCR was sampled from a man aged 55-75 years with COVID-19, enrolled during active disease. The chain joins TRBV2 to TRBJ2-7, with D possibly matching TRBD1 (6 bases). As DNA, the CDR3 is TGTGCCAGCAACCCGACAGGCCTTGTGAGAGAGCAGTACTTC. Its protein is CASNPTGLVREQYF.